This TCR beta chain emerged from a study of blood T cell repertoires in COVID-19. Study overall: Acute-phase and convalescent COVID-19 samples originated in the United States, Italy and Spain.

Sequenced by immunoSEQ multiplex PCR; TCRdb stores in-frame clones only, minus some. The sample has about 400,000 clones, around nine tenths seen once. This CDR3 has 16 residues. With 3 bases removed from V and 3 bases from J, the gap between germline ends came to 18 bases. Germline assignment: CDR1 SGHRS and CDR2 YFSETQ. This study enrolled people aged 18 to 89 from about two dozen US geographic areas. Participants' reported clinical history set cohort assignment. Among Cohort 3 donors, those recovered had two negative PCRs, clearance, or symptom resolution. Specimen: PBMCs or T cells enriched from blood (not recorded which). The chain employs TRBV5-1 and TRBJ1-2, with D possibly matching TRBD1 (6 bases). The receptor comes from a woman between 45 and 65 years old who had recovered from COVID-19. CDR3 bases: TGCGCCAGCAGCTGGAGCCCAGTGACAGGAGACTATGGCTACACCTTC. Its protein is CASSWSPVTGDYGYTF.